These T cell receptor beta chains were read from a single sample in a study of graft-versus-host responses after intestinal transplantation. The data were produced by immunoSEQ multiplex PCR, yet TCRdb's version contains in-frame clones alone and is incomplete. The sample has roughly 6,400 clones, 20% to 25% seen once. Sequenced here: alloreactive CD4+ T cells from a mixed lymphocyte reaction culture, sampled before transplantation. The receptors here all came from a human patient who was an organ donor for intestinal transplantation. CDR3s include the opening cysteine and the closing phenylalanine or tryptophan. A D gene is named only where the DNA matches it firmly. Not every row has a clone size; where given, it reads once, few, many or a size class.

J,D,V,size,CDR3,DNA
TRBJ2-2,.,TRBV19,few,CASSLTTNTGELFF,TGTGCCAGTAGTCTGACTACGAACACCGGGGAGCTGTTTTTT
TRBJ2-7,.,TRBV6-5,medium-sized,CASSYSSGTPSYEQYF,TGTGCCAGCAGTTACTCGAGTGGGACCCCCTCCTACGAGCAGTACTTC
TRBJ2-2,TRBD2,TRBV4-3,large,CASSQTSGTNTGELFF,TGCGCCAGCAGTCAGACTAGCGGGACCAACACCGGGGAGCTGTTTTTT
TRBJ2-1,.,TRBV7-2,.,CASSLYRAVTYNEQFF,TGTGCCAGCAGCTTGTATCGGGCAGTTACCTACAATGAGCAGTTCTTC
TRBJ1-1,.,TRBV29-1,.,CSARRGDTEAFF,TGCAGCGCCCGAAGAGGGGACACTGAAGCTTTCTTT
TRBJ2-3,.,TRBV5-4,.,CASSLIYSASTDTQYF,TGTGCCAGCAGCTTGATATACTCGGCTAGCACAGATACGCAGTATTTT
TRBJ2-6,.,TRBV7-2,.,CASSFLGGSGANVLTF,TGTGCCAGCAGCTTTCTCGGGGGTTCTGGGGCCAACGTCCTGACTTTC
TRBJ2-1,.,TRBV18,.,CASSPPGIREGDNEQFF,TGTGCCAGCTCACCACCCGGCATCCGAGAGGGCGACAATGAGCAGTTCTTC
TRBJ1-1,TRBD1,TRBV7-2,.,CASSPTPDRASEAFF,TGTGCCAGCAGCCCCACCCCTGACAGGGCAAGTGAAGCTTTCTTT
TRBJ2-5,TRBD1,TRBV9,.,CASSVDRGQETQYF,TGTGCCAGCAGCGTAGACAGGGGGCAAGAGACCCAGTACTTC
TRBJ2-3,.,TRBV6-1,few,CASSTGEPDTQYF,TGTGCCAGCAGTACAGGAGAGCCAGATACGCAGTATTTT
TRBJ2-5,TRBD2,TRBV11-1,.,CASGPGGVAGGPKTQYF,TGTGCCAGCGGGCCCGGGGGGGTAGCGGGAGGGCCGAAGACCCAGTACTTC
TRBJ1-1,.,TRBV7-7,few,CASSLGGADTEAFF,TGTGCCAGCAGCTTAGGGGGCGCGGACACTGAAGCTTTCTTT
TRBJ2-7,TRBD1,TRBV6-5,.,CASSADRGPYYEQYF,TGTGCCAGCAGCGCAGACAGGGGGCCTTACTACGAGCAGTACTTC
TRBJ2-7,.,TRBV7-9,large,CASSFSSNSYEQYF,TGTGCCAGCAGCTTCTCTTCTAACTCCTACGAGCAGTACTTC
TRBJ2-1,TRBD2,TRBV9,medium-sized,CASSVLAGEGNEQFF,TGTGCCAGCAGCGTTCTGGCGGGAGAAGGAAATGAGCAGTTCTTC
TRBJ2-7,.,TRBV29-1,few,CSVEIVQGYEQYF,TGCAGCGTTGAAATCGTACAGGGCTACGAGCAGTACTTC
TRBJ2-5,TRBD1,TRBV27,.,CASGLQGLGETQYF,TGTGCCAGCGGCCTACAGGGGTTAGGGGAGACCCAGTACTTC
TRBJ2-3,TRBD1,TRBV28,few,CATRDRGTDTQYF,TGTGCCACCAGGGACAGGGGAACAGATACGCAGTATTTT
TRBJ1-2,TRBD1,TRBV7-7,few,CASSLGDRNNYGYTF,TGTGCCAGCAGCTTGGGGGACAGGAACAACTATGGCTACACCTTC
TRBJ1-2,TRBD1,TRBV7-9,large,CASSFNFVDRGYGYTF,TGTGCCAGCAGCTTTAATTTCGTGGACAGGGGCTATGGCTACACCTTC
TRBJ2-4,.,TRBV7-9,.,CASSQESRVAKNIQYF,TGTGCCAGCAGCCAAGAATCCCGTGTAGCCAAAAACATTCAGTACTTC
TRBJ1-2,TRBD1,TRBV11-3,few,CASSLGDRNNYGYTF,TGTGCCAGCAGCTTGGGGGACAGGAACAACTATGGCTACACCTTC
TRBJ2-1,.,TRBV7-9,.,CASSLLLDSYNEQFF,TGTGCCAGCAGCTTACTCCTGGACTCCTACAATGAGCAGTTCTTC
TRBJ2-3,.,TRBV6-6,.,CASSYSVSTDTQYF,TGTGCCAGCAGTTACTCCGTCAGCACAGATACGCAGTATTTT
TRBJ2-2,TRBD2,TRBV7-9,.,CASSNPKTSGSKGGELFF,TGTGCCAGCAGCAACCCAAAGACTAGCGGGAGTAAAGGAGGGGAGCTGTTTTTT
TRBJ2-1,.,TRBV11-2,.,CASSLPERSSYNEQFF,TGTGCCAGCAGCTTACCGGAGCGGAGCTCCTACAATGAGCAGTTCTTC
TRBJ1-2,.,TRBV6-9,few,CASREDSLGGYTF,TGTGCCAGCAGAGAGGACAGTCTGGGAGGCTACACCTTC
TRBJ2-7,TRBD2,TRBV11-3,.,CASSLGLAPYEQYF,TGTGCCAGCAGCTTAGGACTAGCGCCCTACGAGCAGTACTTC
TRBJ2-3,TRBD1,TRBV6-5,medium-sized,CASRSTGADTQYF,TGTGCCAGCAGGTCGACAGGGGCAGATACGCAGTATTTT
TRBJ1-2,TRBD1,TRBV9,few,CASSAGTGGGGYTF,TGTGCCAGCAGCGCCGGGACAGGGGGAGGGGGCTACACCTTC
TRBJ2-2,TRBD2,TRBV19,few,CASRNLAGGSTGELFF,TGTGCCAGTAGGAATTTAGCGGGAGGCTCCACCGGGGAGCTGTTTTTT
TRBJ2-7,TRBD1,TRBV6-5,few,CASSYGRTGSYEQYF,TGTGCCAGCAGTTACGGCAGGACAGGTTCCTACGAGCAGTACTTC
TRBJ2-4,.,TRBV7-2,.,CASSLSQGQNIQYF,TGTGCCAGCAGCTTATCGCAGGGCCAAAACATTCAGTACTTC
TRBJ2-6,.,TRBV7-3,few,CASSLTGANVLTF,TGTGCCAGCAGCTTAACCGGGGCCAACGTCCTGACTTTC
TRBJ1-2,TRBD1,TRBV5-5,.,CASSQVRTGEDNYGYTF,TGTGCCAGCAGCCAAGTCCGGACAGGGGAGGATAACTATGGCTACACCTTC
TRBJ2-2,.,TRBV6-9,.,CASSYLYTGELFF,TGTGCCAGCAGTTACTTATACACCGGGGAGCTGTTTTTT
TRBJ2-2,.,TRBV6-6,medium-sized,CASTGLGTGELFF,TGTGCCAGCACGGGGCTTGGAACCGGGGAGCTGTTTTTT
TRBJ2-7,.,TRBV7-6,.,CASSPGLSYEQYF,TGTGCCAGCAGCCCGGGACTCTCCTACGAGCAGTACTTC
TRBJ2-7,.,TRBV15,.,CATSSDGSSYEQYF,TGTGCCACCAGCAGTGACGGAAGCTCCTACGAGCAGTACTTC
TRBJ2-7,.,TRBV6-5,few,CARWYEQYF,TGTGCCAGGTGGTACGAGCAGTACTTC
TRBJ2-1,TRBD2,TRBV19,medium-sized,CASSSPRGTSNEQFF,TGTGCCAGTAGTTCCCCCCGCGGGACTAGTAATGAGCAGTTCTTC
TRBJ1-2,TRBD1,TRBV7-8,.,CASSTTGQLGYTF,TGTGCCAGCAGCACAACGGGACAGCTTGGCTACACCTTC
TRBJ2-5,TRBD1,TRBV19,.,CASSFGTGETQYF,TGTGCCAGTAGTTTCGGGACAGGGGAGACCCAGTACTTC
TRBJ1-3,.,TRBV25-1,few,CASSEGQLSGNTIYF,TGTGCCAGCAGTGAGGGGCAGCTCTCTGGAAACACCATATATTTT
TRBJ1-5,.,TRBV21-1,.,CASRNLLLHWHHQPQHF,TGTGCCAGCAGAAATTTGCTGCTACATTGGCATCATCAGCCCCAGCATTTT
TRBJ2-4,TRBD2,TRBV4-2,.,CASSQTRTSGRWNIQYF,TGTGCCAGCAGCCAAACCCGGACTAGCGGGAGGTGGAACATTCAGTACTTC
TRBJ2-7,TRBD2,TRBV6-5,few,CASQTRGGSYEQYF,TGTGCCAGCCAAACGAGGGGCGGGAGCTACGAGCAGTACTTC
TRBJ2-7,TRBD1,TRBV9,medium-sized,CASSPDRGTYEQYF,TGTGCCAGCAGCCCAGACAGGGGAACCTACGAGCAGTACTTC